The T cell receptor beta chain under discussion was sequenced for a study of blood T cell repertoires in COVID-19. Categorization into cohorts depended on clinical history that participants reported. Under the authors' procedure: Estimated nucleated cell counts came from reference gene primer amplification. Using immunoSEQ multiplex PCR, the repertoire was profiled, and TCRdb retains in-frame clones only, with some absent. The V and J calls and clone size come from that table; D and trimming were worked out from the DNA. The repertoire consists of around 500,000 clones, with 80% to 90% occurring once and the leading ten covering 8.3%. The length of the CDR3 is 17 residues. Per germline, CDR1 SGHAT and CDR2 FQNNGV. The germline V and J ends were trimmed by 2 bases and 1 base, with 15 bases remaining between them.

This sequence originates from a woman between 55 and 75 years old who had recovered from COVID-19. The sample consisted of PBMCs or T cells enriched from blood (not recorded which). This sequence joins TRBV11-2 and TRBJ1-3; a possible D gene is TRBD1 (5 bases). The CDR3 reads CASSLTGRVKSGNTIYF. The CDR3 nucleotides are TGTGCCAGCAGCTTAACCGGCAGGGTAAAATCTGGAAACACCATATATTTT.